This TCR beta chain originates from a study of blood T cell repertoires in COVID-19. Background on the study: Sample material is recorded as cDNA or gDNA derived from T cells, B-cell-depleted T cells, or PBMCs.

The CDR3 totals 15 residues. The V end was cut by 1 base, the J end by 5 bases, with 14 bases between. Germline CDR1 reads SNHLY; CDR2 reads FYNNEI. Per the authors' pipeline: Counts of nucleated cells, estimated from reference gene primer amplification, were obtained. The table came from immunoSEQ multiplex PCR; TCRdb's copy has only in-frame clones and leaves some out. From that table come the V and J calls and clone size; the DNA was used to work out D and trimming. The sample lists more than 150,000 clones, roughly nine tenths occurring once. The chain couples TRBV2 to TRBJ1-2; D is perhaps TRBD1 (5 bases). The source is a man between 65 and 85 years old with active or convalescent COVID-19. The specimen sequenced was peripheral blood. The CDR3 DNA sequence: TGTGCCAGCAGTGAAGAGGTCCGACAGAGTTATGGCTACACCTTC. This codes for CASSEEVRQSYGYTF.